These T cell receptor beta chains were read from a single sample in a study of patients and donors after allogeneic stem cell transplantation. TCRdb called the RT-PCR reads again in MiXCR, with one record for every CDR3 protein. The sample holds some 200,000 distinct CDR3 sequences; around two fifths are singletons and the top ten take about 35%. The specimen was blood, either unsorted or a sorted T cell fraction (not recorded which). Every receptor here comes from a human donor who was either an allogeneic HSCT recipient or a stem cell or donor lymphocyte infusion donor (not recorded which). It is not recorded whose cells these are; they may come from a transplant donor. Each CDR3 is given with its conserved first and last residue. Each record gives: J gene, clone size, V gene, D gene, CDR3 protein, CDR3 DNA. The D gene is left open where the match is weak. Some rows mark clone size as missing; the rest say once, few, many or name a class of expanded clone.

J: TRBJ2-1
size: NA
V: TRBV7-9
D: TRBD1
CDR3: CASSFGQGLYNEQFF
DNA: TGTGCCAGCAGCTTTGGACAGGGCCTTTACAATGAGCAGTTCTTC

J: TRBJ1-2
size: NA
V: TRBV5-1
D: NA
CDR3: CATSEGIGYGYTF
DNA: TGCGCCACCTCCGAGGGAATTGGCTATGGCTACACCTTC

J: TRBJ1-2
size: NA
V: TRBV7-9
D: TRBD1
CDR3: CASSWGDRGGGGYTF
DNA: TGTGCCAGCAGCTGGGGAGACAGGGGAGGCGGTGGCTACACCTTC

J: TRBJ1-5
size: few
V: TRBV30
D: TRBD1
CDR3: CAWSIQGNQPQHF
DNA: TGTGCCTGGAGCATACAGGGGAATCAGCCCCAGCATTTT

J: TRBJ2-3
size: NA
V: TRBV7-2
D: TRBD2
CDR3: CASSYWTSGAVGRTDTQYF
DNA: TGTGCCAGCAGCTACTGGACTAGCGGGGCCGTGGGGCGCACAGATACGCAGTATTTT

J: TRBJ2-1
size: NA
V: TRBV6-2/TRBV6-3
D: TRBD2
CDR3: CASSYPFTLAGLSDEQFF
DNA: TGTGCCAGCAGTTACCCCTTCACTCTAGCGGGTCTTAGTGATGAGCAGTTCTTC

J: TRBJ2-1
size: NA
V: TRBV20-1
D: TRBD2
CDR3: CSTPTSGRHEQFF
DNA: TGCAGTACTCCGACTAGCGGGAGACATGAGCAGTTCTTC

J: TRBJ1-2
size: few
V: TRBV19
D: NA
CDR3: CASSISGAGGYTF
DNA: TGTGCCAGTAGTATAAGTGGTGCTGGAGGCTACACCTTC

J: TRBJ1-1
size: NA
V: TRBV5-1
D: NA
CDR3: CASSLEGHGAFF
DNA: TGCGCCAGCAGCTTGGAGGGACATGGGGCTTTCTTT

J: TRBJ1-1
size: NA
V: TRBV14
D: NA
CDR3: CASSQGGRQNTEAFF
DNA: TGTGCCAGCAGCCAAGGAGGCAGACAGAACACTGAAGCTTTCTTT

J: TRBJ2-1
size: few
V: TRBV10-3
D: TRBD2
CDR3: CAISESGRELYNEQFF
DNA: TGTGCCATCAGTGAGTCGGGGAGGGAGTTATACAATGAGCAGTTCTTC